This T cell receptor (beta chain) came from a study of blood T cell repertoires in COVID-19 (dated by TCRdb to 2020 to 2022). Regarding the research as a whole: The collaborator samples originated in the United States, Italy and Spain and spanned the acute and convalescent phases of COVID-19. The material from the prospective study consisted of cDNA or gDNA derived from T cells, B-cell-depleted T cells, or PBMCs. Deeply sampled blood TCRbeta repertoires from subjects exposed to, actively infected with, or recovered from COVID-19 were included in the dataset. The repertoires were released in a freely available public database intended as a resource for research on the immune response to SARS-CoV-2. The samples were drawn from two sources: the first 160 participants of the ongoing ImmuneRACE study, and 1,000 to 1,500 subjects contributed by 6 global collaborators. Sample metadata almost always included a de-identified subject ID, COVID-19 status, age in years and sex. HLA class I and class II types, where available, came from metadata supplied by the sample provider rather than from assay-based typing. The paper's findings and limits, for the study overall: The quantity of clinical and demographic metadata differed by source and by participant and was supplied without curation.

Whole blood was collected in K2EDTA tubes by collaborating institutions according to the institutions' own protocols. For TCRbeta analysis, collaborators shipped samples in one of three forms: frozen whole blood, isolated PBMCs, or DNA extracted from either of those sample types. The immunoSEQ Assay, a bias-controlled multiplex PCR, was used to amplify TCRbeta CDR3 regions from genomic DNA. The study's processing was this. The number of nucleated cells in each sample was estimated from the amplification of reference gene primers within the assay. Sequence reads were collapsed and filtered to measure the absolute abundance of every unique TCRbeta CDR3 rearrangement. Productive Simpson clonality was computed per sample as the square root of Simpson's diversity index over productive rearrangements. TCRdb obtained this table from immuneACCESS and retained in-frame rearrangements with V and J assigned. These tables miss some clones; where compared with another copy, unresolved V genes account for less than half of the shortfall, and the remainder is unexplained. V, J and clone size are those of that table, while D and trimming were read from the DNA. Within this sample are about 280,000 clones, with around 89% of them counted one time only. About 4.2% of the sample belongs to the ten largest clones.

Between the V and J ends, shortened by 1 base and 0 bases respectively, the junction contains 13 bases. The germline V gene supplies CDR1 SGHTA and CDR2 FQGNSA. Spanning cysteine to phenylalanine, the CDR3 consists of 17 amino acids. The kept DNA is CDR3 alone, 51 bases in frame from the first base. As concerns this clone: There is no known antigen for this receptor. There are no base qualities to consult, and no much larger clone falls within one base.

The source material was peripheral blood. This chain is built from TRBV7-2 and TRBJ2-1; TRBD2 is a possible D gene, resting on 5 matching bases. This receptor was obtained from a man aged 40-50 years with acute or convalescent COVID-19. The CDR3 amino acid sequence is: CASSLESGISSYNEQFF. The DNA sequence follows: TGTGCCAGCAGCTTAGAGAGCGGCATCAGCTCCTACAATGAGCAGTTCTTC.